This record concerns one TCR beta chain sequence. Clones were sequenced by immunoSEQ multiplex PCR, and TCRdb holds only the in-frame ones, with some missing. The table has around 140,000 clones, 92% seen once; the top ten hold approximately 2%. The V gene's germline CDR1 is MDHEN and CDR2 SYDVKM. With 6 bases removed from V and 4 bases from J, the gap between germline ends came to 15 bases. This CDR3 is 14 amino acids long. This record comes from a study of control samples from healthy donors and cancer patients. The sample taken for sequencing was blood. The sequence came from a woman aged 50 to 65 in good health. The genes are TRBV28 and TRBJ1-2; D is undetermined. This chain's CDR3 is CASRVEPRAYGYTF. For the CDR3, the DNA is TGTGCCAGCAGAGTGGAGCCGAGGGCCTATGGCTACACCTTC.